This is a list of T cell receptor beta chains from one sample in a study of blood T cell repertoires in COVID-19. Profiling relied on immunoSEQ multiplex PCR, and the TCRdb table lists in-frame clones only, not all of them. The repertoire holds tens of thousands of clones, about 80% seen once, with 10% to 15% in the top ten. Sequencing used peripheral blood. These receptors came from a human donor in a cohort sampled during active COVID-19. CDR3s include the opening cysteine and the closing phenylalanine or tryptophan. A D gene is named only where the DNA matches it firmly.

V,D,J,DNA,CDR3
TRBV7-9,-,TRBJ2-5,TGTGCCAGCAGCCACTCCGCGGAGGTAGGAGAGACCCAGTACTTC,CASSHSAEVGETQYF
TRBV28,TRBD2,TRBJ2-1,TGTGCCAGCAGTTTGACCGGGACTATCAATGAGCAGTTCTTC,CASSLTGTINEQFF
TRBV10-1,-,TRBJ2-3,TGCGCCAGCACTGGCGGACTTGCTAGCACAGATACGCAGTATTTT,CASTGGLASTDTQYF
TRBV5-1,TRBD1,TRBJ2-3,TGCGCCAGCAGCTCCCGGGACAGGTCGAGACTAGAAGGGGGATATCCGCAGTATTTT,CASSSRDRSRLEGGYPQYF
TRBV2,-,TRBJ1-1,TGTGCCAGCAGTCCAGACTATACCACTGAAGCTTTCTTT,CASSPDYTTEAFF
TRBV3-1/TRBV3-2,-,TRBJ2-7,TGTGCCAGCAGCCAAACCCAGGGGATTTACGAGCAGTACTTC,CASSQTQGIYEQYF
TRBV4-1,-,TRBJ1-3,TGCGCCAGCAGCCAAGTAGGCCAACGGGACACCATATATTTT,CASSQVGQRDTIYF
TRBV27,TRBD1,TRBJ2-6,TGTGCCAGCAGTCCCCTCGGACAGGCAGCTGGGGCCAACGTCCTGACTTTC,CASSPLGQAAGANVLTF
TRBV4-2,-,TRBJ1-1,TGTGCCAGCAGTAACACGAACACTGAAGCTTTCTTT,CASSNTNTEAFF
TRBV11-1,TRBD1,TRBJ1-1,TGTGCCAGCAGCGTTAACAGGGGCGGTGAAGCTTTCTTT,CASSVNRGGEAFF